Reported below is one TCR beta chain. Its antigen is still unknown. At one boundary the junction diverges from the germline segment, which might be a read error. A sample-barcoded 5' primer and a J-beta primer mix were used in a second PCR of roughly 6 to 11 cycles. Each cDNA molecule received a tag from a template-switch adaptor that had 12 random nucleotides. Each CDR3 protein gets one entry after TCRdb re-called the 5' RACE reads with MiXCR. Here the sample spans fewer than 2,000,000 distinct CDR3 sequences, 39% being singletons. Germline CDR1 is LGHNA and CDR2 is YSLEER. There are 14 residues in the CDR3. This record belongs to a study of blood T cells in healthy people across ages. Study-level points and caveats: Diversity figures derived from one million T cells were judged to underestimate the true value.

The sample comprised blood. This chain joins TRBV4-3 and TRBJ2-5; D may be TRBD1 or TRBD2 (5 bases each). This clonotype was sampled from a human donor in good health. The CDR3 reads CASSQDSGQVTQYF. In DNA form, the CDR3 reads TGCGCCAGCAGCCAAGACTCGGGGCAAGTGACCCAGTACTTC.